The sequence of this T cell receptor (beta chain) was determined in a study of blood T cell repertoires in COVID-19. About the study: Italy, Spain and the United States were the sources of the convalescent and acute COVID-19 samples. PBMCs, B-cell-depleted T cells, or T cells provided the cDNA or gDNA that made up the material.

As processed by the authors: Nucleated cell number was recorded as an estimate derived from reference gene primer amplification. Profiling relied on immunoSEQ multiplex PCR, and the TCRdb table lists in-frame clones only, not all of them. V and J calls and clone size follow that table, whereas D and trimming were derived from the DNA. The sample lists about 73,000 clones; over 70% were seen once. CDR3 length: 15 amino acids. Germline lookup yields CDR1 KGHSH and CDR2 LQKENI. V gave up 1 base and J gave up 5 bases, with 14 bases separating them. The source is a man in his 60s with acute or convalescent COVID-19. The V and J genes are TRBV18 and TRBJ2-5; D gene ambiguous. Sequencing used peripheral blood. The CDR3 nucleotides are TGTGCCAGCTCACCACGGAGCGTCGGTGGGGAGACCCAGTACTTC. Translated: CASSPRSVGGETQYF.